This is a list of T cell receptor beta chains from one sample in a study of beta chain features in type 1 diabetes. The table came from immunoSEQ multiplex PCR; TCRdb's copy has only in-frame clones and leaves some out. The table includes 850,000 to 900,000 clones, 17% detected once. Sequenced material: naive CD4+ T cells from blood. Every receptor here comes from a woman younger than 30 in good health. CDR3s include the opening cysteine and the closing phenylalanine or tryptophan.

V gene: TRBV6-1
CDR3 protein: CASSGGTFHEQYF

V gene: TRBV7-9
CDR3 protein: CASSSTSGRDGEQFF

V gene: TRBV7-9
CDR3 protein: CASSPLLNTEAFF

V gene: TRBV4-3
CDR3 protein: CASSQARSGSGTGELFF

V gene: TRBV18
CDR3 protein: CASSPGPRYGYTF

V gene: TRBV5-4
CDR3 protein: CASSQEVREQQFF

V gene: TRBV7-6
CDR3 protein: CASSLFQGYDQPQHF

V gene: TRBV7-9
CDR3 protein: CASAGIGELFF

V gene: TRBV6-5
CDR3 protein: CASSYYRGSNYEQYF

V gene: TRBV2
CDR3 protein: CASSDTSSGKYEQYF

V gene: TRBV28
CDR3 protein: CASTQGALAGTYEQYF

V gene: TRBV7-9
CDR3 protein: CASSSYITFNYGYTF

V gene: TRBV4-3
CDR3 protein: CASSQAAGSREKLFF

V gene: TRBV18
CDR3 protein: CASSRVAKRSYNEQFF

V gene: TRBV7-2
CDR3 protein: CAINGGADTQYF

V gene: TRBV7-2
CDR3 protein: CASSLGGRPYEQYF

V gene: TRBV20-1
CDR3 protein: CSAQRQETQYF

V gene: TRBV11-2
CDR3 protein: CASSAGQGLNTEAFF

V gene: TRBV28
CDR3 protein: CASSLSGTSGRYEQFF

V gene: TRBV21-1
CDR3 protein: CASSKVSGRGNGELFF

V gene: TRBV15
CDR3 protein: CATSRGRGIQHF

V gene: TRBV5-7
CDR3 protein: CASSLVRLNSGTQYF

V gene: TRBV5-1
CDR3 protein: CASSSGQPGRELFF

V gene: TRBV10-3
CDR3 protein: CASSPRQGDIQYF

V gene: TRBV4-2
CDR3 protein: CASSQDDSGGSYEQYF